The 28 T cell receptor beta chains below come from one sample, sequenced in a study of T cells after yellow fever vaccination. MiXCR was run by TCRdb on the 5' RACE reads, yielding one entry per CDR3 protein. The sample lists 300,000 or so distinct CDR3 sequences; 10% to 15% were seen once. This sample comprised CD4+ T cells sorted from PBMCs, obtained 45 days after the yellow fever booster vaccination. The receptors were sampled from a man younger than 45 who received the YFV17D yellow fever vaccine.

This clonotype was counted between two and nine times. The V call is TRBV10-3, the J call TRBJ2-4; maybe TRBD1 (6 bases). Trimming stripped 0 bases from V and 7 bases from J, with 16 bases between. CDR1 is ENHRY and CDR2 is SYGVKD in the germline V gene. This CDR3 has 16 residues. CDR3 region: CAISESPGAGLNIQYF. In DNA, the CDR3 is TGTGCCATCAGTGAGTCTCCAGGGGCAGGCTTGAACATTCAGTACTTC.

The chain joins TRBV20-1 to TRBJ2-5, with D hard to call. This CDR3 is 13 amino acids long. CDR1 is DFQATT, CDR2 SNEGSKA, per germline (reference sequence). V shed 0 bases and J shed 3 bases, with 8 bases lying between them. In nucleotides, the CDR3 is TGCAGTGCTAGAGATCAAGCAGAAGAGACCCAGTACTTC. Translation: CSARDQAEETQYF.

This clonotype was detected a few times. The genes are TRBV3-1 and TRBJ2-7; 9 bases are a match to TRBD1. The germline V gene has CDR1 LGHDT and CDR2 YNNKEL (reference sequence). This CDR3 is built from 14 residues. Losses at the gene ends were 2 bases for V and 6 bases for J; bases not matched to a gene: 5. The CDR3 nucleotides read TGTGCCAGCAGCCAAAAACGGGACAGGGTCGAGCAGTACTTC. Protein sequence: CASSQKRDRVEQYF.

The chain joins TRBV6-5 to TRBJ1-5; TRBD1 matches 7 bases. The CDR3 consists of 16 residues. Germline V CDR1 and CDR2: MNHEY, SVGAGI. The V gene end was trimmed by 3 bases and the J gene end by 6 bases; junction bases not matched to a gene: 11. The CDR3 reads CASSYSSGGVTQPQHF. CDR3 sequence (DNA): TGTGCCAGCAGTTATTCATCAGGGGGAGTCACTCAGCCCCAGCATTTT.

The chain employs TRBV11-2 and TRBJ2-1; TRBD2 is a possible D gene (6 bases). V lost 0 bases, J lost 12 bases, and 9 bases lay in between. This CDR3 comprises 12 residues. Germline CDR1 reads SGHAT; CDR2 reads FQNNGV. Here the CDR3 reads CASSLETGGQFF. CDR3 DNA sequence: TGTGCCAGCAGCTTAGAGACCGGGGGGCAGTTCTTC.

This clonotype has more than one count but fewer than ten. This chain uses TRBV27 with TRBJ2-2; D tentatively reads TRBD1 or TRBD2 (6 bases each). V shed 2 bases and J shed 6 bases, with 10 bases lying between them. Looked up from germline, CDR1 is MNHEY and CDR2 is SMNVEV (reference sequence). This CDR3 has 14 amino acids. The CDR3 protein is CASSLRGAAGELFF. The CDR3 nucleotides are TGTGCCAGCAGTTTAAGGGGGGCGGCCGGGGAGCTGTTTTTT.

This clonotype was recorded a few times. The rearrangement links TRBV18 to TRBJ2-7, with 8 bases identical to TRBD1. Unmatched junction bases numbered 7, after V lost 3 bases and J lost 0 bases. Per the germline V gene, CDR1 is KGHSH and CDR2 is LQKENI. This CDR3 comprises 16 residues. The CDR3 DNA follows: TGTGCCAGCTCACCGTCAATCACAGGGGGCTCCTACGAGCAGTACTTC. Translation gives CASSPSITGGSYEQYF.

The chain links TRBV10-2 to TRBJ2-5, with D tentatively TRBD2 (6 bases). Germline-derived CDR1 and CDR2 are WSHSY and SAAADI. The CDR3 loop spans 13 amino acids. The ends were cut back, 6 bases at V and 3 bases at J, with 11 bases in the middle. In DNA, the CDR3 is TGCGCCAGCAGGAAGACTAGTAAAGAGACCCAGTACTTC. Residues: CASRKTSKETQYF.

This clonotype occurred a few times. The chain links TRBV15 to TRBJ2-5; TRBD2 agrees at 8 bases. This CDR3 has 16 residues. V lost 3 bases to trimming and J lost 1 base; unmatched junction nucleotides: 7. In germline, CDR1 is LNHNV, CDR2 YYDKDF (reference sequence). The CDR3 DNA reads TGTGCCACCAGCAGCCAGACTCGGGGGGGCCAAGAGACCCAGTACTTC. Translating gives CATSSQTRGGQETQYF.

The chain combines TRBV6-1 with TRBJ2-6; no clear D gene. The germline V gene has CDR1 MNHNS and CDR2 SASEGT. This CDR3 comprises 18 residues. Trimming removed 4 bases from V and 0 bases from J, with 16 bases in between. The CDR3 protein is CASSGRGSLDSGANVLTF. The CDR3 DNA reads as TGTGCCAGCAGTGGCCGCGGCAGCCTTGACTCTGGGGCCAACGTCCTGACTTTC.

The chain carries TRBV7-9 and TRBJ2-5; weak D call: TRBD1 (5 bases). Germline-derived CDR1 and CDR2 are SEHNR and FQNEAQ (reference sequence). This CDR3 has 14 amino acids. The V gene lost 5 bases and the J gene lost 2 bases, with 12 bases spanning the gap. In nucleotides, the CDR3 is TGTGCCAGCAGCCCGAGACAGATTCAAGAGACCCAGTACTTC. This gives the protein CASSPRQIQETQYF.

The chain couples TRBV12-3 or TRBV12-4 to TRBJ1-2, with a possible D match to TRBD1 (6 bases). Trimming shortened V by 3 bases and J by 5 bases, and 19 bases separated the two germline ends. The CDR3 totals 16 residues. The CDR3, as DNA: TGTGCCAGCAGTTTCACTGTGGGTGGGGGCCCTTATGGCTACACCTTC. Translating it yields CASSFTVGGGPYGYTF.

This chain connects TRBV11-2 to TRBJ2-1; TRBD2 aligns across 10 bases. There are 16 residues in the CDR3. With V trimmed by 5 bases and J by 7 bases, 11 bases remained unmatched. CDR1 is SGHAT and CDR2 is FQNNGV in the germline V gene. The CDR3 sequence is CASSLRTSGQGNEQFF. CDR3 DNA: TGTGCCAGCAGCCTCCGGACTAGCGGACAAGGGAATGAGCAGTTCTTC.

V gene TRBV6-4 combines with J gene TRBJ1-2; D unclear. From germline, CDR1 is MRHNA and CDR2 SNTAGT. There are 14 residues in the CDR3. Trimming took 3 bases from V and 2 from J, leaving 10 bases between them. The CDR3 loop reads CASSDVPRNYGYTF. In nucleotides, the CDR3 is TGTGCCAGCAGTGATGTACCGCGCAACTATGGCTACACCTTC.

The chain uses TRBV12-3 or TRBV12-4 and TRBJ2-7; a weak D match, TRBD2 (5 bases). V lost 4 bases to trimming and J lost 7 bases, with 11 bases between them. The length of the CDR3 is 12 residues. The CDR3 DNA sequence: TGTGCCAGCAGTTCTTCTCCGGGGGAGCAGTACTTC. It translates to CASSSSPGEQYF.

The V call is TRBV20-1, the J call TRBJ1-2; possible D gene TRBD1, 5 bases. V was trimmed by 6 bases and J by 4 bases, leaving 15 bases between them. Germline V gives CDR1 DFQATT, CDR2 SNEGSKA (reference sequence). This CDR3 contains 13 residues. CDR3 in DNA: TGCAGTGCGTGGGACCCTCGGGGCTATGGCTACACCTTC. Protein sequence: CSAWDPRGYGYTF.

This clonotype was observed a handful of times. The V gene is TRBV7-9, the J gene TRBJ1-2; 7 positions agree with TRBD1. The length of the CDR3 is 14 residues. Trimming took 4 bases from V and 3 from J; bases not matched to a gene: 5. Germline V gene data show CDR1 as SEHNR and CDR2 as FQNEAQ (reference sequence). The CDR3 bases are TGTGCCAGCAGCTCAGGACAGGTCCACTATGGCTACACCTTC. As protein: CASSSGQVHYGYTF. The entire variable domain, with the rest obtained from reference TRBV7-9 and TRBJ1-2, is as follows: DTGVSQNPRHKITKRGQNVTFRCDPISEHNRLYWYRQTLGQGPEFLTYFQNEAQLEKSRLLSDRFSAERPKGSFSTLEIQRTEQGDSAMYLCASSSGQVHYGYTFGSGTRLTVV.

This clonotype was found a few times. The V call is TRBV5-1, the J call TRBJ2-7, with 12 bases lining up with TRBD2. With 4 bases clipped from V and 3 bases from J, the junction kept 5 bases outside the gene matches. CDR1 and CDR2 (germline): SGHRS, YFSETQ. The CDR3 sequence is 15 residues long. This chain's CDR3 is CASSVTSGRNYEQYF. The CDR3, as DNA: TGCGCCAGCAGCGTAACTAGCGGGAGGAACTACGAGCAGTACTTC.

The rearrangement joins TRBV5-1 to TRBJ2-7; no clear D gene. Germline V gene lookup returns CDR1 SGHRS and CDR2 YFSETQ. The V end was cut by 1 base, the J end by 2 bases, with 10 bases between. The CDR3 is 14 amino acids. In nucleotides, the CDR3 is TGCGCCAGCAGCTTGATGGCCCCAGCCTACGAGCAGTACTTC. It codes for CASSLMAPAYEQYF.

This chain links TRBV20-1 with TRBJ1-2; no firm D call. This CDR3 has 13 amino acids. CDR1 is DFQATT and CDR2 is SNEGSKA in the germline V gene (reference sequence). V shed 3 bases and J shed 4 bases, with 12 bases lying between them. The CDR3 protein is CSARRAEAYGYTF. CDR3 DNA: TGCAGTGCTAGGAGGGCAGAGGCCTATGGCTACACCTTC.

The chain joins TRBV28 to TRBJ2-7, with 9 bases that match TRBD2. Looked up from germline, CDR1 is MDHEN and CDR2 is SYDVKM. CDR3 size: 16 residues. V was clipped by 3 bases and J by 2 bases; unmatched bases: 8. Here the CDR3 reads CASSFPAGGYPYEQYF. Written as DNA, the CDR3 is TGTGCCAGCAGTTTCCCGGCGGGAGGGTACCCCTACGAGCAGTACTTC.

The chain links TRBV11-3 to TRBJ2-2; a weak D match, TRBD2 (6 bases). CDR1 SGHNT and CDR2 YENEEA come from the germline V gene. The CDR3 covers 13 residues. Trimming stripped 5 bases from V and 8 bases from J, with 12 bases between. In DNA, the CDR3 is TGTGCCAGCAGCGCTCCGGGACTTGGGGAGCTGTTTTTT. Its protein is CASSAPGLGELFF.

Many counts were recorded for this clonotype. The chain is built from TRBV12-3 or TRBV12-4 and TRBJ2-1; D is ambiguous. Trimming took 4 bases from V and 0 from J, leaving 10 bases between them. This CDR3 has 15 residues. The CDR3 coding sequence is TGTGCCAGCAGTTGGGGTTGGAGCTCCTACAATGAGCAGTTCTTC. Protein sequence: CASSWGWSSYNEQFF.

The gene calls are TRBV7-3 and TRBJ2-1, with D perhaps matching TRBD2 (5 bases). CDR1 is SGHTA and CDR2 is FQGTGA in the germline V gene. The CDR3 is 15 amino acids. With 2 bases removed from V and 6 bases from J, the gap between germline ends came to 14 bases. In DNA form, the CDR3 reads TGTGCCAGCAGCTTAGGAGGCGGTTTTTCCAATGAGCAGTTCTTC. Amino acids: CASSLGGGFSNEQFF. The complete variable domain, with remaining parts taken from reference TRBV7-3 and TRBJ2-1, reads GAGVSQTPSNKVTEKGKYVELRCDPISGHTALYWYRQSLGQGPEFLIYFQGTGAADDSGLPNDRFFAVRPEGSVSTLKIQRTERGDSAVYLCASSLGGGFSNEQFFGPGTRLTVL.

The CDR3 protein is CSAQHPGSYNEQFF. The DNA of the CDR3 is TGCAGTGCCCAACATCCCGGCTCCTACAATGAGCAGTTCTTC. This chain links TRBV20-1 with TRBJ2-1; D remains unclear. The CDR3 has 14 residues. CDR1 DFQATT and CDR2 SNEGSKA come from the germline V gene (reference sequence). The V gene lost 6 bases and the J gene lost 0 bases, with 12 bases spanning the gap.

The chain employs TRBV27 and TRBJ2-2; D is uncertain. This CDR3 has 13 residues. The V end lost 1 base, the J end lost 5 bases, and 5 bases lay between the germline ends. CDR1 MNHEY and CDR2 SMNVEV come from the germline V gene (reference sequence). CDR3 residues: CASSLYGTGELFF. In DNA, the CDR3 is TGTGCCAGCAGTTTATATGGGACCGGGGAGCTGTTTTTT.

This clonotype has a handful of counts. The rearrangement uses TRBV6-2 or TRBV6-3 and TRBJ2-7; maybe TRBD1 (6 bases). Germline values: CDR1 MNHEY, CDR2 SVGEGT. V was pared by 8 bases and J by 3 bases, with 14 bases between. The CDR3 has 13 residues. CDR3 residues: CASPRTALYEQYF. The CDR3, as DNA: TGTGCCAGCCCCCGGACAGCCCTCTACGAGCAGTACTTC.

The chain couples TRBV10-3 to TRBJ2-5, with no clear D. The CDR3 consists of 11 residues. Germline V gene sequence: CDR1 ENHRY, CDR2 SYGVKD. Deletions cut 2 bases from V and 5 bases from J, with 3 bases between. This CDR3 is CAISEEETQYF. The CDR3 region has the DNA TGTGCCATCAGTGAGGAGGAGACCCAGTACTTC.